This TCR beta chain was observed in a study of CD8 T cells in ankylosing spondylitis listed by TCRdb under 2017. About the investigation overall: T cell receptor beta repertoires were profiled in healthy donors and ankylosing spondylitis patients so that disease-linked TCR variants could be found. The full study cohort comprised 25 ankylosing spondylitis patients and some 110 healthy donors. Peripheral blood was sampled, and synovial fluid was also collected from ankylosing spondylitis patients. The investigation overall reported the following: A CD8+ phenotype was shown by the disease-linked clones, which were found at relatively low frequencies in peripheral blood. Blood from ankylosing spondylitis patients appeared to be characterized by a TCR beta motif made up of under ten highly homologous amino acid variants. Some motif variants had previously been reported in the synovial fluid and blood of reactive arthritis patients, which suggests shared mechanisms of disease initiation. The disease-linked clones were reported as significantly enriched in matched synovial fluid samples from ankylosing spondylitis patients.

Synovial fluid samples were paired with blood samples taken from the same ankylosing spondylitis patients. This clonotype appeared a few times. It lacks a known antigen. Base qualities are missing; no much larger clone stands one base away. TCRdb shows the sequencer as Illumina HiSeq 2500. Quantitative 5'-RACE with molecular barcodes was used to prepare TCR beta libraries. In the source study's methods: To identify disease-linked TCR variants, a new computational method was used, one built on a probabilistic model of VDJ rearrangement. TCRdb reworked the public reads: Q25 trimming with fastp, MiXCR clone assembly, productive beta chains retained. Entries that share a CDR3 protein sequence are merged under the most common genes and DNA. TCRdb's processing, not the study's, gives the V and J calls here. The sample table contains approximately 110,000 distinct CDR3 sequences; only one count was recorded for less than 25% of them. The ten largest account for about 12% of the sample.

Between the V and J ends, shortened by 0 bases and 0 bases respectively, the junction contains 3 bases. The CDR3 covers 14 residues, taking in both the cysteine and the phenylalanine. The only DNA kept is the CDR3, 42 bases in frame from the first base. The receptor was derived from a male donor with ankylosing spondylitis. This receptor chain uses TRBV12-3 or TRBV12-4 and TRBJ1-3, with the D gene not confidently named. The sequenced sample consisted of synovial fluid, either unsorted or a sorted T cell fraction (not recorded which). The CDR3 reads CASSLAASGNTIYF. The DNA reads as follows: TGTGCCAGCAGTTTAGCAGCCTCTGGAAACACCATATATTTT.